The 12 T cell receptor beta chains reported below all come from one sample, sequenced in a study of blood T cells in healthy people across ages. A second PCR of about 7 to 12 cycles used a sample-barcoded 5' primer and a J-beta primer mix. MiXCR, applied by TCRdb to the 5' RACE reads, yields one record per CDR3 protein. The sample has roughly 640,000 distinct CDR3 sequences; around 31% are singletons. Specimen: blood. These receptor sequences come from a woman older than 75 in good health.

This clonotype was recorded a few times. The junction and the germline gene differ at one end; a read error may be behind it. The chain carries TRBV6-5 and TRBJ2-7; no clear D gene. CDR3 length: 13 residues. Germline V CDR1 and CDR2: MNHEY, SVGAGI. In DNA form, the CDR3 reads TGTGCCAGCAGACCTGGGTTCCCCGACGAGCGGTACTTC. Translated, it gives CASRPGFPDERYF.

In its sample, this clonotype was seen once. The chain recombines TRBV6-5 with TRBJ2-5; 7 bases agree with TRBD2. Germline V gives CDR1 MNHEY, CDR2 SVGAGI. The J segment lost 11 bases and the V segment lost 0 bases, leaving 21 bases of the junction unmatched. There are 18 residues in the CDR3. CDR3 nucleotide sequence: TGTGCCAGCAGTTACTCTCCGGTGGGGAGCGGGAAACAGTGGGAGCAGTACTTC. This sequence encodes CASSYSPVGSGKQWEQYF.

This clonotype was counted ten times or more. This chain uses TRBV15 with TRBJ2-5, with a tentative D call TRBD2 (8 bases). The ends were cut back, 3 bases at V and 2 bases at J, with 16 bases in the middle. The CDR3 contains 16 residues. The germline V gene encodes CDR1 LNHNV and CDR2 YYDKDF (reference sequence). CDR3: CATSRGDSGGQETQYF. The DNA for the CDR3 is TGTGCCACCAGCAGGGGGGACAGCGGGGGTCAAGAGACCCAGTACTTC.

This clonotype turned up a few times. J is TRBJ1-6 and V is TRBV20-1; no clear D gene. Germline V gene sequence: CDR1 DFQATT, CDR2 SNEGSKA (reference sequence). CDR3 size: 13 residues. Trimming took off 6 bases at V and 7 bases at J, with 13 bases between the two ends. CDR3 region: CSAYGLLNSPLHF. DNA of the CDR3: TGCAGTGCGTACGGTCTGTTGAATTCACCCCTCCACTTT.

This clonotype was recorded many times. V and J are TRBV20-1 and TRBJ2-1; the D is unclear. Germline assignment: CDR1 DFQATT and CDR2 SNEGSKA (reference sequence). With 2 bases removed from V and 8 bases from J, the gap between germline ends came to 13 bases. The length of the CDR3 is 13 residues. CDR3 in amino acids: CSARNPPIDEQFF. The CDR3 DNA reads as TGCAGTGCTAGAAACCCCCCCATCGATGAGCAGTTCTTC.

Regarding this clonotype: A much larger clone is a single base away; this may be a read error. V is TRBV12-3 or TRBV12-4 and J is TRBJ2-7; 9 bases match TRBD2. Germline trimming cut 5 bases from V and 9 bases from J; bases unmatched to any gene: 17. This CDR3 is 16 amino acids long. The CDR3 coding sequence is TGTGCCAGCAGTCTAAACCCGGGACTAGCATCGTCCGCGCAGTACTTC. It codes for CASSLNPGLASSAQYF.

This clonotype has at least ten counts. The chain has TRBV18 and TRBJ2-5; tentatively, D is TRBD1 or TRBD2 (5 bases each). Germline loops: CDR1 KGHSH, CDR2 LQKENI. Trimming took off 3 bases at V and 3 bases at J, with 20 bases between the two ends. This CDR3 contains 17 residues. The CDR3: CASSPPRGAPAEETQYF. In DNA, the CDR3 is TGTGCCAGCTCACCCCCTCGAGGGGCCCCTGCGGAAGAGACCCAGTACTTC.

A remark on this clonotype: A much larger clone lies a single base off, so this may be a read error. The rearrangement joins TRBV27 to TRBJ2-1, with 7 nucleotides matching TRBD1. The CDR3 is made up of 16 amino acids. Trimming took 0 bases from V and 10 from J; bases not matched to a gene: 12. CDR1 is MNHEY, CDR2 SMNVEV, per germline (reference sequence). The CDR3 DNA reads TGTGCCAGCAGTTTATCGCTAAGGGGGCGCGCCTACGAGCAGTTCTTC. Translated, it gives CASSLSLRGRAYEQFF.

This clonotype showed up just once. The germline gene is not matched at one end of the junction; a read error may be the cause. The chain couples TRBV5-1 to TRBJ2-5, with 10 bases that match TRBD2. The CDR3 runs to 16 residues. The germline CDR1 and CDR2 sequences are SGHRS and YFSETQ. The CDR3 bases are TGCACCAGCAGCTTGATGTCTAGCGGGGGTAGGGAGACCCAGTACTTC. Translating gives CTSSLMSSGGRETQYF.

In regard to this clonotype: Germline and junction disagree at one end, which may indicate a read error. The CDR3 loop is CTSSEAGTRTHYNEQLF. The CDR3, as DNA: TGTACCAGCAGTGAAGCAGGGACTAGGACCCACTACAATGAGCAGCTCTTC. The gene calls are TRBV6-1 and TRBJ2-1, with 8 bases aligning to TRBD2. CDR3 length: 17 amino acids. Germline CDR1 MNHNS, CDR2 SASEGT.

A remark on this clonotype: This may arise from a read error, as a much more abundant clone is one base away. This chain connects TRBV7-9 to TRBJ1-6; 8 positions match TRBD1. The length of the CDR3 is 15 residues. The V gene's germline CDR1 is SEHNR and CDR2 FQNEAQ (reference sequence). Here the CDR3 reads CAGSEPGQENSPLHF. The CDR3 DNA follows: TGTGCCGGCAGCGAACCGGGACAGGAGAATTCACCCCTCCACTTT.

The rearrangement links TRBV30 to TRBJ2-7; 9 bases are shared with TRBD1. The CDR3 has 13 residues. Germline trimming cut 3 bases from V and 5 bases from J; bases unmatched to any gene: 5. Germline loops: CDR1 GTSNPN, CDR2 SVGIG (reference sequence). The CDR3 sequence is CAWRGQGLNEQYF. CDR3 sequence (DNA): TGTGCCTGGAGGGGACAGGGTTTAAACGAGCAGTACTTC.